The rows below give T cell receptor beta chains drawn from one sample of a study of CXCR3-negative and CXCR3-positive naive CD8 T cells. TCRdb processed the 5' RACE reads again and assigns one entry to each CDR3 protein, with no DNA. In all, the sample yields some 150,000 distinct CDR3 sequences. The specimen was naive CXCR3+ CD8+ T cells from blood. These receptors all come from a human donor in good health. Some clones in this sample may be carry-over from other donors' samples. Each CDR3 is given with its conserved first and last residue.

V: TRBV29-1
J: TRBJ1-4
CDR3: CSVEAQPRLFF

V: TRBV5-1
J: TRBJ2-1
CDR3: CASSLGLAGTLLCNEQFF

V: TRBV7-9
J: TRBJ2-7
CDR3: CASSVNYEQYF

V: TRBV12-3/TRBV12-4
J: TRBJ1-2
CDR3: CASTPTGGYGYTF

V: TRBV27
J: TRBJ2-7
CDR3: CASSLFESYEQYF

V: TRBV29-1
J: TRBJ2-7
CDR3: CSVEGGTAGYEQYF

V: TRBV6-1
J: TRBJ2-2
CDR3: CASSPGQGHTGELFF

V: TRBV15
J: TRBJ2-7
CDR3: CATSIGGRNEQYF

V: TRBV5-6
J: TRBJ1-1
CDR3: CASSLRGLMVTEAFF

V: TRBV14
J: TRBJ2-2
CDR3: CASSETGLRGTGELFF

V: TRBV29-1
J: TRBJ2-7
CDR3: CSGGFGYEQYF

V: TRBV20-1
J: TRBJ1-1
CDR3: CSARYPGMNTEAFF

V: TRBV7-8
J: TRBJ1-1
CDR3: CASSSGGEAFF

V: TRBV19
J: TRBJ2-7
CDR3: CASSPGLAVYEQYF

V: TRBV13
J: TRBJ2-7
CDR3: CASSLAGVIYEQYF

V: TRBV12-3/TRBV12-4
J: TRBJ1-2
CDR3: CASSRDSYGYTF

V: TRBV5-1
J: TRBJ1-1
CDR3: CASSLVGEFVRTEAFF

V: TRBV4-3
J: TRBJ1-1
CDR3: CASSQSREANTEAFF

V: TRBV5-1
J: TRBJ1-1
CDR3: CASTQGTEAFF

V: TRBV5-1
J: TRBJ2-1
CDR3: CASSWGGSLSSYNEQFF

V: TRBV5-1
J: TRBJ2-5
CDR3: CASSLDRAPQETQYF

V: TRBV20-1
J: TRBJ2-7
CDR3: CSATDLVSYEQYF

V: TRBV5-1
J: TRBJ2-1
CDR3: CASSLAGGDYSYNEQFF

V: TRBV9
J: TRBJ1-1
CDR3: CASSDRDREDTEAFF

V: TRBV12-3/TRBV12-4
J: TRBJ2-1
CDR3: CASSSPPSGTQFF

V: TRBV7-6
J: TRBJ1-4
CDR3: CASSRNVKINEKLFF

V: TRBV13
J: TRBJ2-1
CDR3: CASSLPGGDNNEQFF

V: TRBV4-1
J: TRBJ1-4
CDR3: CASSQHQGGINEKLFF

V: TRBV27
J: TRBJ2-1
CDR3: CASSFDLYNEQFF

V: TRBV28
J: TRBJ1-1
CDR3: CASSFRGGGLNTEAFF

V: TRBV28
J: TRBJ1-2
CDR3: CASAGTEYGYTF

V: TRBV24-1
J: TRBJ2-1
CDR3: CATSDGTPNEQFF

V: TRBV28
J: TRBJ2-3
CDR3: CASSNLKPTDTQYF

V: TRBV12-3/TRBV12-4
J: TRBJ1-2
CDR3: CASTDLRRGGDGYTF

V: TRBV15
J: TRBJ2-7
CDR3: CATSMWQGAYEQYF

V: TRBV28
J: TRBJ2-1
CDR3: CASSYSSSSYNEQFF

V: TRBV6-2/TRBV6-3
J: TRBJ1-6
CDR3: CASSYSTDFSSYNSPLHF